This TCR beta chain was profiled in a study of control samples from healthy donors and cancer patients. Produced via immunoSEQ multiplex PCR; TCRdb's table is partial and in-frame only. The profile shows roughly 88,000 clones, 80% to 95% of them singletons. This CDR3 comprises 15 residues. Germline CDR1 MNHEY, CDR2 SVGAGI. Trimming removed 2 bases from V and 3 bases from J, with 12 bases in between. The TCR was taken from a man in his late teens or twenties in good health. Material: blood. The rearrangement links TRBV6-5 to TRBJ2-3, with D unresolved. For the CDR3, the DNA is TGTGCCAGCAGTTACGCCCCCCCTAGGACAGATACGCAGTATTTT. Translating gives CASSYAPPRTDTQYF.